Listed below are T cell receptor beta chains from one sample, sequenced in a study of blood T cells in healthy people across ages. TCRdb itself ran the 5' RACE reads through MiXCR, one entry per CDR3 protein. This sample has about 800,000 distinct CDR3 sequences; 25% occur once, and the top ten carry under 4.5%. These data were also filed under a second study, of T cells of mothers and their children.

The sequenced sample consisted of blood. The source of these receptors is a boy aged 5 to 17 in good health. CDR3s include the opening cysteine and the closing phenylalanine or tryptophan. The D gene is left open where the match is weak. The listing skips clone size in some rows; elsewhere it reads once, few, many or a size class.

d_gene	v_gene	len	j_gene	abundance	CDR3nt	CDR3aa
.	TRBV20-1	12	TRBJ1-1	.	TGCAGTGCTATCCCGTGGGACACTGAAGCTTTCTTT	CSAIPWDTEAFF
.	TRBV29-1	12	TRBJ2-1	.	TGCAGTGGGGTCGAGGGGGTCCAGGAGCAGTTCTTC	CSGVEGVQEQFF
TRBD1	TRBV7-9	14	TRBJ1-2	many	TGTGCCAGCAGTAGGCGACAGGGCGACTATGGCTACACCTTC	CASSRRQGDYGYTF
TRBD1	TRBV7-9	14	TRBJ2-5	.	TGTGCCAGCAGCTTCATACAGGGGGATGAGACCCAGTACTTC	CASSFIQGDETQYF
.	TRBV2	13	TRBJ2-2	.	TGTGCCAGCAGTGAAGAGGTTGGCGGGGAGCTGTTTTTT	CASSEEVGGELFF
.	TRBV12-3/TRBV12-4	16	TRBJ2-3	few	TGTGCCAGCAGTCGAGAAGGGAGCTTCTTCACAGATACGCAGTATTTT	CASSREGSFFTDTQYF
.	TRBV20-1	16	TRBJ2-1	.	TGCAGTGCTAGAGTGGCGAGCGGACAATCCTACAATGAGCAGTTCTTC	CSARVASGQSYNEQFF
TRBD2	TRBV9	16	TRBJ2-5	.	TGTGCCAGCAGCGGAAATAGCGGGGGGGGGCAAGAGACCCAGTACTTC	CASSGNSGGGQETQYF
.	TRBV6-2/TRBV6-3	16	TRBJ2-2	few	TGTGCCAGCAGTTTAGCGCGAACCCTCAACACCGGGGAGCTGTTTTTT	CASSLARTLNTGELFF
.	TRBV28	12	TRBJ2-5	.	TGTGCCAGCAGGCCGCCGGACAGAACGCAGTACTTC	CASRPPDRTQYF
.	TRBV11-1	15	TRBJ2-3	.	TGTGCCAGCAGCCCCCCAATAGGCGTCAGAGATACGCAGTATTTT	CASSPPIGVRDTQYF
TRBD2	TRBV6-1	15	TRBJ2-3	many	TGTGCCAGCAGTGAAGCTTGGGGGAGGGAAGATACGCAGTATTTT	CASSEAWGREDTQYF
.	TRBV7-6	16	TRBJ2-1	.	TGTGCCAGCAGCTTTGGAGGGGGGAGCTCCTACAATGAGCAGTTCTTC	CASSFGGGSSYNEQFF
.	TRBV20-1	15	TRBJ2-7	.	TGCAGTGCCCCAAGGGGCGGAACCTCTTCCTACGAGCAGTACTTC	CSAPRGGTSSYEQYF
.	TRBV12-3/TRBV12-4	17	TRBJ2-5	few	TGTGCCAGCATTGCGGGTCCGGCGGGGCGAGGTCAAGAGACCCAGTACTTC	CASIAGPAGRGQETQYF
.	TRBV29-1	14	TRBJ2-1	once	TGCAGCGCCGGTACTTGGGGTTCCTACAATGAGCAGTTCTTC	CSAGTWGSYNEQFF
.	TRBV20-1	13	TRBJ2-3	few	TGCAGTGCTAGTCATGGGGTCGCAGATACGCAGTATTTT	CSASHGVADTQYF
TRBD1	TRBV20-1	16	TRBJ2-7	.	TGCAGTGCTAGCGTAATATCCGGGACAGGGGTCGGCGAGCAGTACTTC	CSASVISGTGVGEQYF
.	TRBV9	12	TRBJ1-1	few	TGTGCCAGCAGCGCCGGACTTTCTGAAGCTTTCTTT	CASSAGLSEAFF
TRBD1	TRBV3-1	16	TRBJ2-4	.	TGTGCCAGCAGCCCTCGGGACAGGGAGTCCAAAAACATTCAGTACTTC	CASSPRDRESKNIQYF
.	TRBV29-1	13	TRBJ2-7	.	TGCAGCGTTGAAGTGGCGGACTCCTACGAGCAGTACTTC	CSVEVADSYEQYF
TRBD1	TRBV9	16	TRBJ1-2	few	TGTGCCAGCAGCGTATCTCCCGGGACAGGGCGATATGGCTACACCTTC	CASSVSPGTGRYGYTF
TRBD2	TRBV29-1	18	TRBJ2-1	.	TGCAGCGCCGTCCCGATTAGCGGGAGGGCCAACTCCTACAATGAGCAGTTCTTC	CSAVPISGRANSYNEQFF
.	TRBV20-1	16	TRBJ1-4	.	TGCAGTGCTATCCCGACAGTGCCCGCAACTAATGAAAAACTGTTTTTT	CSAIPTVPATNEKLFF
.	TRBV7-2	12	TRBJ2-7	.	TGTGCCAGCAGTTTAAACAACTACGAGCAGTACTTC	CASSLNNYEQYF
TRBD1	TRBV11-1	14	TRBJ2-4	.	TGTGCCAGCAGTTCCAGGGACAGAATAAACATTCAGTACTTC	CASSSRDRINIQYF
.	TRBV27	13	TRBJ2-7	few	TGTGCCAGCAGTTTGATCTTTTCCTACGAGCAGTACTTC	CASSLIFSYEQYF
.	TRBV29-1	12	TRBJ2-7	few	TGCAGCGTTGGAGGGGGGCCTTACGAGCAGTACTTC	CSVGGGPYEQYF
.	TRBV20-1	17	TRBJ2-3	few	TGCAGTGCTGGCGGCGGGACAGCACAACCTAGCACAGATACGCAGTATTTT	CSAGGGTAQPSTDTQYF